The rows below give T cell receptor beta chains drawn from one sample of a study of blood T cell repertoires in COVID-19. Using immunoSEQ multiplex PCR, the repertoire was profiled, and TCRdb retains in-frame clones only, with some absent. The data contain under 250,000 clones, around nine tenths of them singletons. Specimen: peripheral blood. The receptors derive from a man over 45 with COVID-19, enrolled during active disease. Both conserved end residues are part of each CDR3. Fields, in order: CDR3 DNA, CDR3 protein, D gene, clone size, V gene, J gene. A D gene is named only where the DNA matches it firmly. A clone size is listed for some rows: how often the clone was seen (once, few, many), or a class if it is expanded.

DNA: TGTGCCAGCAGCCAAGTGGGACAGTCAAGCTACGAGCAGTACTTC; CDR3: CASSQVGQSSYEQYF; D: TRBD1; size: -; V: TRBV14; J: TRBJ2-7
DNA: TGTGCCAGCAGTGTGGGGGCAGTCAATTCACCCCTCCACTTT; CDR3: CASSVGAVNSPLHF; D: -; size: -; V: TRBV2; J: TRBJ1-6
DNA: TGTGCCACCGGGGGGCGGGAGAGGACAGATACGCAGTATTTT; CDR3: CATGGRERTDTQYF; D: -; size: -; V: TRBV5-3; J: TRBJ2-3
DNA: TGCGCCAGCAGCGTACAGGGTAGAACAGATACGCAGTATTTT; CDR3: CASSVQGRTDTQYF; D: -; size: -; V: TRBV5-1; J: TRBJ2-3
DNA: TGCAGCGTTGGTAACAGGGGAGGATCTAACGAGCAGTACTTC; CDR3: CSVGNRGGSNEQYF; D: -; size: -; V: TRBV29-1; J: TRBJ2-7
DNA: TGTGCCAGCAGCTACCAGACAGGGGGTCTAAACAATGAGCAGTTCTTC; CDR3: CASSYQTGGLNNEQFF; D: TRBD1; size: once; V: TRBV7-6; J: TRBJ2-1
DNA: TGTGCCAGCAGGCAGCCCGGGCAGGGGAGCACCGGGGAGCTGTTTTTT; CDR3: CASRQPGQGSTGELFF; D: -; size: once; V: TRBV7-2; J: TRBJ2-2
DNA: TGTGCCACCAGCCTAGGACAGGGGGCTGGCCAGCCCCAGCATTTT; CDR3: CATSLGQGAGQPQHF; D: TRBD1; size: few; V: TRBV15; J: TRBJ1-5
DNA: TGTGCCAGCAGCTCACGGACAGGGGGCTACGAGCAGTACTTC; CDR3: CASSSRTGGYEQYF; D: TRBD1; size: -; V: TRBV11-2; J: TRBJ2-7
DNA: TGTGCCAGCAGCAGAAACCAGGGAGCGGGAAGGGAGACCCAGTACTTC; CDR3: CASSRNQGAGRETQYF; D: TRBD2; size: -; V: TRBV3-1/TRBV3-2; J: TRBJ2-5
DNA: TGTGCCAGCATCCGGACTAGCGGGGGGGCAGATACGCAGTATTTT; CDR3: CASIRTSGGADTQYF; D: TRBD2; size: once; V: TRBV6-5; J: TRBJ2-3
DNA: TGTGCCAGTAGAGACAGGGCGTACCAAGAGACCCAGTACTTC; CDR3: CASRDRAYQETQYF; D: TRBD1; size: once; V: TRBV6-5; J: TRBJ2-5
DNA: TGTGCCAGCAGCTCTTTAGCGGGGTTGGTGGAGACCCAGTACTTC; CDR3: CASSSLAGLVETQYF; D: TRBD2; size: once; V: TRBV5-4; J: TRBJ2-5
DNA: TGTGCCAGCAGTTTATCGGAGTCTGGAAACACCATATATTTT; CDR3: CASSLSESGNTIYF; D: -; size: few; V: TRBV28; J: TRBJ1-3
DNA: TGTGCCAGCAGGGTACCCGGGACAGGCTACGGCGCCTACAATGAGCAGTTCTTC; CDR3: CASRVPGTGYGAYNEQFF; D: TRBD1; size: -; V: TRBV28; J: TRBJ2-1
DNA: TGTGCCAGCAGTGATGGGACAGGGGGCTGGGGAACCTCCTACGAGCAGTACTTC; CDR3: CASSDGTGGWGTSYEQYF; D: TRBD1; size: -; V: TRBV2; J: TRBJ2-7
DNA: TGTGCCAGCAGCTTAGTAGTAACTAGCGGTTACACCTCGGGGGATACGCAGTATTTT; CDR3: CASSLVVTSGYTSGDTQYF; D: TRBD2; size: -; V: TRBV7-9; J: TRBJ2-3
DNA: TGTGCCACCAGTGCAGGGTCCGGAAACACCATATATTTT; CDR3: CATSAGSGNTIYF; D: -; size: -; V: TRBV24-1; J: TRBJ1-3
DNA: TGTGCCAGTAGGAGAGCAGGGAATCAGCCCCAGCATTTT; CDR3: CASRRAGNQPQHF; D: -; size: -; V: TRBV19; J: TRBJ1-5
DNA: TGCGCCAGCAGAAGGACTAGCGGCCAAGAGACCCAGTACTTC; CDR3: CASRRTSGQETQYF; D: TRBD2; size: -; V: TRBV5-1; J: TRBJ2-5
DNA: TGTGCCAGCAGCCCTTTCGGCGGGGGGGGTGAAGAGACCCAGTACTTC; CDR3: CASSPFGGGGEETQYF; D: TRBD2; size: -; V: TRBV7-9; J: TRBJ2-5
DNA: TGTGCCAGCAGTTATTCAAGGACAGGGAGCAATCAGCCCCAGCATTTT; CDR3: CASSYSRTGSNQPQHF; D: TRBD1; size: once; V: TRBV6-5; J: TRBJ1-5
DNA: TGTGCCAGCAGCGTAGAGGTTGGGGCGGAGCTGTTTTTT; CDR3: CASSVEVGAELFF; D: -; size: -; V: TRBV9; J: TRBJ2-2
DNA: TGTGCCAGCAGCGGGACTAGCGGGAATTACAATGAGCAGTTCTTC; CDR3: CASSGTSGNYNEQFF; D: TRBD2; size: -; V: TRBV6-6; J: TRBJ2-1
DNA: TGTGCCAGCACTGGACAGGGGGTGGAGCAGTACTTC; CDR3: CASTGQGVEQYF; D: TRBD1; size: -; V: TRBV7-2; J: TRBJ2-7
DNA: TGTGCCAGCAAACGACAGTATAGCAATCAGCCCCAGCATTTT; CDR3: CASKRQYSNQPQHF; D: -; size: -; V: TRBV6-6; J: TRBJ1-5
DNA: TGTGCCAGCTCACCACAGACAGGGAGGACTTCCTACGAGCAGTACTTC; CDR3: CASSPQTGRTSYEQYF; D: -; size: few; V: TRBV18; J: TRBJ2-7
DNA: TGTGCCAGCACCAGCAGGGGGGACACTGAAGCTTTCTTT; CDR3: CASTSRGDTEAFF; D: TRBD1; size: -; V: TRBV6-6; J: TRBJ1-1
DNA: TGTGCCAGCAGCCAACCCGGGACAAGTAACTATGGCTACACCTTC; CDR3: CASSQPGTSNYGYTF; D: -; size: -; V: TRBV3-1/TRBV3-2; J: TRBJ1-2
DNA: TGTGCCAGCAGCTTGCGACTAGCACCCTACGAGCAGTACTTC; CDR3: CASSLRLAPYEQYF; D: TRBD2; size: once; V: TRBV5-8; J: TRBJ2-7
DNA: TGTGCCAGCAGTTACTCGAGGGTGAGCAATCAGCCCCAGCATTTT; CDR3: CASSYSRVSNQPQHF; D: -; size: few; V: TRBV6-5; J: TRBJ1-5
DNA: TGTGCCACCAGCAGAGACGACAGGGGGCTGGAGACCCAGTACTTC; CDR3: CATSRDDRGLETQYF; D: TRBD1; size: -; V: TRBV15; J: TRBJ2-5
DNA: TGTGCCAGCGCCCCGGGACAGAACAATGAGCAGTTCTTC; CDR3: CASAPGQNNEQFF; D: TRBD1; size: -; V: TRBV18; J: TRBJ2-1
DNA: TGTGCCAGCACCTCCAGCGCTACCGGGGAGCTGTTTTTT; CDR3: CASTSSATGELFF; D: -; size: -; V: TRBV27; J: TRBJ2-2
DNA: TGTGCCAGCAGCGCCGGGGGGACTATCGACGAGCAGTACTTC; CDR3: CASSAGGTIDEQYF; D: TRBD2; size: -; V: TRBV9; J: TRBJ2-7